A single sample is the source of the 14 T cell receptor beta chains below, sequenced in a study of blood T cell repertoires in COVID-19. Profiled with immunoSEQ multiplex PCR; TCRdb holds only in-frame clones, not every one. The sample lists 200,000 to 250,000 clones, approximately 84% occurring once. Sequencing was done on a sample of peripheral blood. Source of these receptors: a woman aged 80 or over with acute or convalescent COVID-19.

V usage is TRBV5-6 and J usage is TRBJ1-1; possibly TRBD1 for D (5 bases). The germline CDR1 and CDR2 sequences are SGHDT and YYEEEE. The CDR3 length is 16 residues. Between the trimmed V and J ends, which lost 0 bases and 1 base, there was a span of 13 bases. Here the CDR3 reads CASSLVARVTNTEAFF. The CDR3 DNA is TGTGCCAGCAGCTTGGTGGCCAGGGTTACGAACACTGAAGCTTTCTTT.

J is TRBJ1-6 and V is TRBV13; weak D call: TRBD1 (6 bases). V was shortened by 5 bases and J by 9 bases, with 14 bases between the two germline ends. Germline V CDR1 and CDR2: PRHDT, FYEKMQ (reference sequence). This CDR3 contains 14 residues. As DNA, the CDR3 is TGTGCCAGCAGCAGGACAGCTATGATTTCACCCCTCCACTTT. It specifies CASSRTAMISPLHF.

The rearrangement joins TRBV9 to TRBJ2-5; D is perhaps TRBD1 (6 bases). Trimming left V 4 bases short and J 1 base short, with 11 bases between. From germline, CDR1 is SGDLS and CDR2 YYNGEE. The CDR3 has 14 amino acids. The CDR3, as DNA: TGTGCCAGCAGCCCAGGGGACGGCCAAGAGACCCAGTACTTC. Its translation: CASSPGDGQETQYF.

This chain uses TRBV28 with TRBJ1-5, with TRBD1 as a possible D gene (5 bases). Germline V lookup: CDR1 MDHEN, CDR2 SYDVKM. The CDR3 has 15 residues. Trimming stripped 4 bases from V and 5 bases from J, with 15 bases between. The CDR3 bases are TGTGCCAGCAGTTCCTCCGGGACGGGAGATCAGCCCCAGCATTTT. Amino acid sequence: CASSSSGTGDQPQHF.

This clone showed up just a few times. The rearrangement joins TRBV6-6 to TRBJ1-5; TRBD1 aligns across 7 bases. The CDR3 covers 14 residues. V trimming: 5 bases; J trimming: 3 bases; junction bases outside the gene matches: 4. Per germline, CDR1 MNHNY and CDR2 SVGAGI (reference sequence). The CDR3 nucleotides read TGTGCCAGCAGTAAGACAGGGAACAATCAGCCCCAGCATTTT. Amino acid sequence: CASSKTGNNQPQHF.

The chain recombines TRBV28 with TRBJ2-5; 9 positions match TRBD1. CDR3 length: 16 amino acids. Germline-derived CDR1 and CDR2 are MDHEN and SYDVKM. The junction had 16 bases not matched to a gene; V was cut back by 7 bases and J by 7 bases. This CDR3 is CASTSPRDRDAGTQYF. The CDR3 DNA is TGTGCCAGCACTTCCCCGAGGGACAGGGACGCTGGGACCCAGTACTTC.

CDR3: CASSPRTSGAGELFF. The CDR3 DNA reads TGTGCCAGCAGCCCCAGGACTAGCGGGGCCGGGGAGCTGTTTTTT. The chain employs TRBV11-3 and TRBJ2-2; 12 positions agree with TRBD2. Germline lookup yields CDR1 SGHNT and CDR2 YENEEA. CDR3 length equals 15 residues. V dropped 5 bases and J dropped 6; count of bases not matched to a gene: 4. The whole variable domain, remainder taken from reference TRBV11-3 and TRBJ2-2, is EAGVVQSPRYKIIEKKQPVAFWCNPISGHNTLYWYLQNLGQGPELLIRYENEEAVDDSQLPKDRFSAERLKGVDSTLKIQPAELGDSAVYLCASSPRTSGAGELFFGEGSRLTVL.

This clone is a singleton in its sample. The gene calls are TRBV2 and TRBJ1-4; 9 bases align to TRBD1. V lost 8 bases, J lost 3 bases, and 7 bases stayed unmatched. Looked up from germline, CDR1 is SNHLY and CDR2 is FYNNEI. CDR3 size: 15 residues. CDR3 in DNA: TGTGCCAGCGGGGCCAGACAGGGGGCTAATGAAAAACTGTTTTTT. Translating gives CASGARQGANEKLFF. The entire variable domain, with the rest obtained from reference TRBV2 and TRBJ1-4, is as follows: EPEVTQTPSHQVTQMGQEVILRCVPISNHLYFYWYRQILGQKVEFLVSFYNNEISEKSEIFDDQFSVERPDGSNFTLKIRSTKLEDSAMYFCASGARQGANEKLFFGSGTQLSVL.

The chain couples TRBV5-1 to TRBJ1-4, with D perhaps TRBD1 (5 bases). This CDR3 contains 16 residues. CDR1 is SGHRS and CDR2 is YFSETQ in the germline V gene. V lost 4 bases to trimming and J lost 8 bases, with 21 bases between them. CDR3 region: CASSPSGGQGGEKLFF. CDR3 DNA: TGCGCCAGCAGCCCGAGTGGTGGGCAGGGTGGCGAAAAACTGTTTTTT.

The chain couples TRBV6-4 to TRBJ1-5; no definite D call. The CDR3 extends over 14 amino acids. Germline CDR1 MRHNA, CDR2 SNTAGT. Trimming left V 6 bases short and J 0 bases short, with 9 bases between. CDR3 region: CASRKAYSNQPQHF. The DNA of the CDR3 is TGTGCCAGCAGGAAAGCTTATAGCAATCAGCCCCAGCATTTT.

The J gene is TRBJ1-2, the V gene TRBV18; no clear D. This CDR3 has 12 amino acids. CDR1 KGHSH and CDR2 LQKENI come from the germline V gene. V was cut by 3 bases and J by 4 bases, with 6 bases left in between. The chain's CDR3 is CASSPRGYGYTF. As DNA, the CDR3 is TGTGCCAGCTCACCGCGGGGCTATGGCTACACCTTC.

The chain links TRBV7-9 to TRBJ1-4; unclear D gene. The CDR3 contains 15 residues. Germline V CDR1 and CDR2: SEHNR, FQNEAQ (reference sequence). Trimming removed 0 bases from V and 7 bases from J, with 12 bases in between. CDR3 in amino acids: CASSLALGSGEKLFF. The CDR3 DNA sequence: TGTGCCAGCAGCTTAGCGTTAGGGAGCGGTGAAAAACTGTTTTTT.

The V call is TRBV19, the J call TRBJ2-7; 11 nucleotides match TRBD1. V shed 9 bases and J 3 bases; nucleotides not matched to a gene: 4. Looked up from germline, CDR1 is LNHDA and CDR2 is SQIVND (reference sequence). CDR3 length: 13 residues. CDR3 in amino acids: CASSGTGGYEQYF. CDR3 nucleotide sequence: TGTGCCAGCTCCGGGACAGGGGGCTACGAGCAGTACTTC.

This clone was observed once. CDR3 coding DNA: TGTGCCAGCAGCCGCCGGCGACAGGGCAACACTGAAGCTTTCTTT. It is translated as CASSRRRQGNTEAFF. V gene TRBV6-5 combines with J gene TRBJ1-1, with 7 bases fitting TRBD1. V lost 6 bases and J lost 2; bases outside the gene matches: 9. Germline CDR1 and CDR2: MNHEY and SVGAGI. CDR3 length equals 15 residues.